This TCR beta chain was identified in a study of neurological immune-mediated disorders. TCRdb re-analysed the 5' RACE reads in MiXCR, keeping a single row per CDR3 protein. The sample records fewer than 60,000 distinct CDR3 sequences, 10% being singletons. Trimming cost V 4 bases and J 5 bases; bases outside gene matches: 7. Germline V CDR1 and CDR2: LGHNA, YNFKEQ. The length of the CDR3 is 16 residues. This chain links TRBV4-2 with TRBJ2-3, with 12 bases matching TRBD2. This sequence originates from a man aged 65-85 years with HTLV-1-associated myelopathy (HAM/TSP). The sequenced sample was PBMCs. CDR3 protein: CASSPQPGLAGDTQYF. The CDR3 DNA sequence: TGTGCCAGCAGCCCTCAACCGGGACTAGCGGGAGATACGCAGTATTTT.